Here is one T cell receptor beta chain with its context. The sample is drawn from a study of blood T cell repertoires in COVID-19. Study summary: The origin of the acute and convalescent COVID-19 samples was the United States, Italy and Spain.

Seattle's cohort entered during active infection and was followed longitudinally. This CDR3 spans 15 amino acids. J gave up 3 bases and V 4 bases, and 4 bases lay outside the gene matches. The V gene's germline CDR1 is SGHKS and CDR2 YYEKEE (reference sequence). Source study methods: Reference gene primer amplification yielded estimated nucleated cell counts. Assay: immunoSEQ multiplex PCR; the TCRdb copy retains only in-frame clones and omits some. The D gene and trimming were derived from the DNA, and the V and J assignments and clone size from that table. The data contain roughly 380,000 clones, 89% of them seen just once; the ten biggest clones take up about 1.6%.

This chain links TRBV5-5 with TRBJ2-1; 10 bases are shared with TRBD1. The receptor was derived from a woman in her forties with COVID-19, enrolled during active disease. Sequences were obtained from peripheral blood. The CDR3 sequence is CASSRGTGDYNEQFF. In DNA, the CDR3 is TGTGCCAGCAGCCGTGGGACAGGGGACTACAATGAGCAGTTCTTC.